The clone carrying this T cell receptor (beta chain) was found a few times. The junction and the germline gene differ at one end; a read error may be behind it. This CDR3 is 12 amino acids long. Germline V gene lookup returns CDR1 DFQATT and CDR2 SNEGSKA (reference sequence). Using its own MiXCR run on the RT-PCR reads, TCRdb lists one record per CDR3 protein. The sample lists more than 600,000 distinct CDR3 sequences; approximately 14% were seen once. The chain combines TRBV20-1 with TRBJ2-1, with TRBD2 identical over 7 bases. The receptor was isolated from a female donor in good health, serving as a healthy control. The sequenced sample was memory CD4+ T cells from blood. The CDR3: CSALGAGPRALF. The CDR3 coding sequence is TGCAGTGCCCTTGGAGCGGGACCCCGGGCCCTCTTC.